Given below is one TCR beta chain in context. This table comes from immunoSEQ multiplex PCR, and its TCRdb copy is limited to in-frame clones, with some not included. This repertoire shows roughly 300,000 clones, more than 80% found once; its top ten account for roughly 6.5%. The CDR3 loop spans 14 amino acids. Germline values: CDR1 GTSNPN, CDR2 SVGIG (reference sequence). Trimming removed 5 bases at V and 1 base at J, with 12 bases between. This entry is derived from a study of blood T cell repertoires in COVID-19. The V gene is TRBV30, the J gene TRBJ2-1; D gene ambiguous. The sequencing input was peripheral blood. This TCR was recovered from a man between 18 and 35 years old who had recovered from COVID-19. In DNA, the CDR3 is TGTGCCTGGGATGGGTCGGGTTCCTACAATGAGCAGTTCTTC. The encoded protein is CAWDGSGSYNEQFF.